Presented here are 19 T cell receptor beta chains from one specimen sequenced in a study of blood T cell repertoires in COVID-19. Assay used: immunoSEQ multiplex PCR; TCRdb lists only in-frame clones, some missing. Counted here are about 200,000 clones, roughly 88% occurring once; the ten biggest clones make up around 27%. The sequencing input was peripheral blood. The receptors come from a man aged 40-55 years with acute or convalescent COVID-19.

This clone has only one observation. The chain joins TRBV10-3 to TRBJ2-1; maybe TRBD1 (6 bases). The germline V and J ends were trimmed by 6 bases and 8 bases, with 11 bases remaining between them. Germline assignment: CDR1 ENHRY and CDR2 SYGVKD. The CDR3 loop spans 12 amino acids. As DNA, the CDR3 is TGTGCCATCAGCAAGACAGGAGATGAGCAGTTCTTC. Protein sequence: CAISKTGDEQFF.

This chain joins TRBV7-2 and TRBJ1-2, with 8 bases that match TRBD1. Trimming removed 5 bases from V and 4 bases from J; junction bases left unmatched: 3. The CDR3 has 13 residues. CDR1 and CDR2 from the germline V gene are SGHTA and FQGNSA. The CDR3 protein is CASSETGAYGYTF. The CDR3 DNA follows: TGTGCCAGCAGCGAGACAGGGGCCTATGGCTACACCTTC.

This chain connects TRBV3-1 (or the pseudogene TRBV3-2) to TRBJ2-3; 9 bases fit TRBD2. The germline V gene encodes CDR1 LGHDT and CDR2 YNNKEL (reference sequence). The CDR3 runs to 15 residues. V lost 2 bases to trimming and J lost 7 bases; unmatched junction nucleotides: 7. The CDR3 sequence: CASSQMREGLNTQYF. In DNA form, the CDR3 reads TGTGCCAGCAGCCAAATGCGGGAGGGACTAAATACGCAGTATTTT.

This clone has only one observation. This sequence joins TRBV6-2 or TRBV6-3 and TRBJ2-7; no clear D gene. This CDR3 has 13 amino acids. CDR1 is MNHEY, CDR2 SVGEGT, per germline. V lost 5 bases and J lost 1, with 9 bases in between. CDR3 coding DNA: TGTGCCAGCAGTAATACCAGGTCCTACGAGCAGTACTTC. It specifies CASSNTRSYEQYF.

This sequence joins TRBV2 and TRBJ1-5, with D perhaps TRBD1 (5 bases). Germline CDR1 and CDR2: SNHLY and FYNNEI. The CDR3 has 14 amino acids. V was trimmed by 9 bases and J by 0 bases, leaving 12 bases between them. The CDR3 here is CASQGPYSNQPQHF. CDR3 sequence (DNA): TGTGCCAGTCAGGGCCCTTATAGCAATCAGCCCCAGCATTTT.

The chain is built from TRBV19 and TRBJ1-1, with D uncertain. CDR1 is LNHDA, CDR2 SQIVND, per germline (reference sequence). Trimming removed 6 bases at V and 1 base at J, with 15 bases between. This CDR3 has 15 residues. The CDR3 sequence is CASRKGETTNTEAFF. The CDR3 DNA reads TGTGCCAGTAGGAAGGGAGAGACAACGAACACTGAAGCTTTCTTT.

This CDR3 reads CSVDVTGNTEAFF. The CDR3 coding sequence is TGCAGCGTTGATGTGACAGGGAACACTGAAGCTTTCTTT. This sequence joins TRBV29-1 and TRBJ1-1, with D perhaps TRBD1 (6 bases). V lost 3 bases, J lost 1 base, and 9 bases lay in between. From germline, CDR1 is SQVTM and CDR2 ANQGSEA. This CDR3 is built from 13 residues. Using reference TRBV29-1 and TRBJ1-1 for the parts outside the CDR3, the full variable domain is SAVISQKPSRDICQRGTSLTIQCQVDSQVTMMFWYRQQPGQSLTLIATANQGSEATYESGFVIDKFPISRPNLTFSTLTVSNMSPEDSSIYLCSVDVTGNTEAFFGQGTRLTVV.

The rearrangement uses TRBV20-1 and TRBJ2-7; D is perhaps TRBD2 (6 bases). Deletions cut 3 bases from V and 2 bases from J, with 8 bases between. The CDR3 has 12 amino acids. Germline V gene lookup returns CDR1 DFQATT and CDR2 SNEGSKA (reference sequence). The CDR3 loop reads CSASSGAYEQYF. The CDR3 DNA reads TGCAGTGCTAGTTCGGGAGCCTACGAGCAGTACTTC.

This clone was counted between two and nine times. This chain joins TRBV7-6 and TRBJ2-1, with D perhaps matching TRBD1 (6 bases). The CDR3 runs to 13 residues. V lost 5 bases, J lost 9 bases, and 14 bases lay in between. CDR1 is SGHVS and CDR2 is FNYEAQ in the germline V gene. CDR3 sequence: CASSLNREGEQFF. In DNA form, the CDR3 reads TGTGCCAGCAGCCTTAACAGGGAAGGTGAGCAGTTCTTC.

The V and J genes are TRBV7-2 and TRBJ2-7; D gene unclear. From germline, CDR1 is SGHTA and CDR2 FQGNSA. This CDR3 is built from 14 residues. V was cut by 5 bases and J by 3 bases, with 14 bases left in between. CDR3 sequence reads: CASSPSSINYEQYF. The DNA for the CDR3 is TGTGCCAGCAGCCCCTCAAGCATTAACTACGAGCAGTACTTC.

The rearrangement uses TRBV6-5 and TRBJ2-1; unclear D gene. Germline V gene sequence: CDR1 MNHEY, CDR2 SVGAGI. The V and J ends lost 0 bases and 5 bases respectively, with 14 bases between them. The CDR3 spans 16 residues. In DNA form, the CDR3 reads TGTGCCAGCAGTTACTCTACAAGTGCGGAGCACAATGAGCAGTTCTTC. Residues: CASSYSTSAEHNEQFF.

V is TRBV12-3 or TRBV12-4 and J is TRBJ1-1; D is unclear. The CDR3 is made up of 13 amino acids. V was cut by 2 bases and J by 7 bases, with 11 bases left in between. The CDR3 DNA follows: TGTGCCAGCAGTTTAATGGGAGAAGATGAAGCTTTCTTT. Its protein product is CASSLMGEDEAFF.

The V and J genes are TRBV14 and TRBJ2-5; D perhaps matches TRBD2 (7 bases). Germline V CDR1 and CDR2: SGHDN, FVKESK. Trimming cost V 8 bases and J 5 bases, with 21 bases left between them. The CDR3 has 15 residues. The CDR3 coding sequence is TGTGCCAGCGGAAACTTAGGGGGGGCTCGGGAGACCCAGTACTTC. Protein: CASGNLGGARETQYF.

This chain uses TRBV19 with TRBJ1-5, with TRBD1 matching 10 bases. CDR3 size: 16 residues. J was trimmed by 4 bases and V by 5 bases; bases with no gene match: 8. CDR1 is LNHDA, CDR2 SQIVND, per germline (reference sequence). CDR3 sequence (DNA): TGTGCCAGTAGTTATACGGACAGGGGGAGGAATCAGCCCCAGCATTTT. Translating gives CASSYTDRGRNQPQHF. The whole variable domain, remainder taken from reference TRBV19 and TRBJ1-5, is DGGITQSPKYLFRKEGQNVTLSCEQNLNHDAMYWYRQDPGQGLRLIYYSQIVNDFQKGDIAEGYSVSREKKESFPLTVTSAQKNPTAFYLCASSYTDRGRNQPQHFGDGTRLSIL.

The chain employs TRBV4-3 and TRBJ2-4; 8 bases map to TRBD1. The CDR3 length is 18 residues. V lost 0 bases and J lost 2; bases outside the gene matches: 9. Per germline, CDR1 LGHNA and CDR2 YSLEER. The CDR3 DNA reads TGCGCCAGCAGCCAAGACCTAACCGACAGGGGAACCAAAAACATTCAGTACTTC. Translation: CASSQDLTDRGTKNIQYF.

On this clone itself: At one end the junction does not follow the germline gene, possibly because of a read error. The V gene is TRBV6-5, the J gene TRBJ2-4, with D perhaps matching TRBD2 (5 bases). Germline-derived CDR1 and CDR2 are MNHEY and SVGAGI. This CDR3 is 15 amino acids long. DNA for the CDR3: TGTGCCAGCAGTGACTCCTTGGGCGGGTTAAACATTCAGTACTTC. As protein: CASSDSLGGLNIQYF.

This clone has a handful of counts. The chain links TRBV6-5 to TRBJ1-1, with D possibly matching TRBD1 (6 bases). The germline V gene encodes CDR1 MNHEY and CDR2 SVGAGI. The V gene lost 5 bases and the J gene lost 4 bases, with 11 bases spanning the gap. The CDR3 contains 13 residues. The CDR3 DNA sequence: TGTGCCAGCAGTACAACAGGGCTCACTGAAGCTTTCTTT. As protein: CASSTTGLTEAFF.

The chain recombines TRBV6-5 with TRBJ2-2; possibly TRBD2 for D (6 bases). The CDR3 is 13 amino acids. Trimming took 6 bases from V and 6 from J, leaving 11 bases between them. CDR1 is MNHEY and CDR2 is SVGAGI in the germline V gene. The CDR3 loop reads CASRKSGSGELFF. The CDR3, as DNA: TGTGCCAGCAGGAAGAGCGGGTCCGGGGAGCTGTTTTTT.

The chain recombines TRBV5-4 with TRBJ2-3; D not resolved. V was shortened by 0 bases and J by 0 bases, with 14 bases between the two germline ends. Germline lookup yields CDR1 SGHNT and CDR2 YYREEE (reference sequence). The CDR3 spans 17 residues. The CDR3 DNA reads TGTGCCAGCAGCTTGGCCACCAGGCTTCCTAGCACAGATACGCAGTATTTT. It translates to CASSLATRLPSTDTQYF.